This TCR beta chain originates from a study of response to subunit inactivated influenza vaccine. TCRdb processed the RT-PCR reads anew with MiXCR; each CDR3 protein has one entry. In the table there are more than 700,000 distinct CDR3 sequences, 21% of which are singletons. The germline V gene has CDR1 SEHNR and CDR2 FQNEAQ (reference sequence). Trimming removed 8 bases from V and 7 bases from J, with 9 bases in between. The CDR3 is 12 residues long. Only a few counts were recorded for this clonotype. This clonotype was obtained from a man aged 50 to 59 who received an inactivated influenza vaccine. The sample was PBMCs from blood, taken approximately 5 days after vaccination. This sequence joins TRBV7-9 and TRBJ2-6; no reliable D call. CDR3 in amino acids: CASGLGANVLTF. CDR3 nucleotides: TGTGCCAGCGGGCTTGGCGCCAACGTCCTGACTTTC. The whole variable domain, remainder taken from reference TRBV7-9 and TRBJ2-6, is DTGVSQNPRHKITKRGQNVTFRCDPISEHNRLYWYRQTLGQGPEFLTYFQNEAQLEKSRLLSDRFSAERPKGSFSTLEIQRTEQGDSAMYLCASGLGANVLTFGAGSRLTVL.